One sample yielded the 10 T cell receptor beta chains listed below, sequenced in a study of OX40 agonist ivuxolimab in advanced cancers. Library generation was performed with the immunoSEQ multiplex PCR assay. In its TCRdb copy, this immuneACCESS table keeps in-frame sequences only and misses some clones. Where compared with another copy, unresolved V genes explain less than half of these, and the others have no known cause. The table for this sample lists tens of thousands of clones; around nine tenths of them were counted only once. The top ten clonotypes cover roughly 25% of the sample. The input for sequencing was CD4+ or CD8+ T cells sorted from blood, taken in a trial of the OX40 agonist ivuxolimab. Receptors originate from an adult with an advanced solid tumor such as melanoma, head and neck, liver or kidney cancer.

The V call is TRBV2, the J call TRBJ2-5; no reliable D call. The CDR3 runs 13 residues. Germline CDR1 and CDR2: SNHLY and FYNNEI. V lost 5 bases and J 2 bases, leaving 9 bases between the germline ends. The CDR3 loop reads CASSPRLQETQYF. Here the CDR3 DNA reads TGTGCCAGCAGTCCCAGGTTGCAAGAGACCCAGTACTTC.

The rearrangement uses TRBV28 and TRBJ2-7, with D maybe TRBD2 (6 bases). This CDR3 contains 14 residues. From germline, CDR1 is MDHEN and CDR2 SYDVKM. Trimming left V 3 bases short and J 3 bases short, with 12 bases between. CDR3 sequence reads: CASSLVGGVYEQYF. The CDR3 DNA sequence: TGTGCCAGCAGTTTGGTGGGGGGAGTCTACGAGCAGTACTTC.

The CDR3 bases are TGTGCCAGCTCGCCGGGACAGGGGGATTTCAATGAGCAGTTCTTC. As protein: CASSPGQGDFNEQFF. V is TRBV6-4 and J is TRBJ2-1; 11 nucleotides align to TRBD1. Germline CDR1 is MRHNA and CDR2 is SNTAGT. The CDR3 runs to 15 residues. V was pared by 8 bases and J by 6 bases, with 9 bases of the junction left unmatched.

The chain has TRBV7-8 and TRBJ2-7; TRBD1 matches 9 bases. V was clipped by 5 bases and J by 3 bases; unmatched bases: 14. CDR3 length equals 17 residues. Germline assignment: CDR1 SGHVS and CDR2 FQNEAQ. CDR3 protein: CASSAGQGQSPLYEQYF. DNA of the CDR3: TGTGCCAGCAGCGCAGGACAGGGGCAAAGTCCCCTCTACGAGCAGTACTTC.

V is TRBV9 and J is TRBJ2-5; a weak D match, TRBD2 (5 bases). The CDR3 is 15 residues long. The V and J ends lost 3 bases and 1 base respectively, with 13 bases between them. Germline V gives CDR1 SGDLS, CDR2 YYNGEE. In nucleotides, the CDR3 is TGTGCCAGCAGCGATACCGGGGTTGGCCAAGAGACCCAGTACTTC. Its protein product is CASSDTGVGQETQYF.

This chain links TRBV12-5 with TRBJ2-5; no clear D gene. V gave up 6 bases and J gave up 4 bases, with 18 bases separating them. The CDR3 loop spans 15 amino acids. Germline assignment: CDR1 LGHNT and CDR2 FRNRAP. The CDR3 here is CASGNSDPKGETQYF. As DNA, the CDR3 is TGTGCTAGTGGAAACTCGGACCCCAAGGGAGAGACCCAGTACTTC.

This sequence joins TRBV6-6 and TRBJ2-7; D may be TRBD1 or TRBD2 (5 bases each). This CDR3 contains 13 residues. The germline CDR1 and CDR2 sequences are MNHNY and SVGAGI (reference sequence). V was shortened by 6 bases and J by 0 bases, with 9 bases between the two germline ends. The CDR3 sequence is CASRNGASYEQYF. CDR3 nucleotide sequence: TGTGCCAGCAGAAACGGGGCCTCCTACGAGCAGTACTTC.

The gene calls are TRBV7-9 and TRBJ2-1, with TRBD1 matching over 7 bases. This CDR3 contains 16 residues. CDR1 and CDR2 (germline): SEHNR, FQNEAQ (reference sequence). V dropped 4 bases and J dropped 3; count of bases not matched to a gene: 9. For the CDR3, the DNA is TGTGCCAGCAGCTCCCCCCGGACAGGAAACTACAATGAGCAGTTCTTC. Translation gives CASSSPRTGNYNEQFF. Supplemented by reference TRBV7-9 and TRBJ2-1, the full variable domain reads DTGVSQNPRHKITKRGQNVTFRCDPISEHNRLYWYRQTLGQGPEFLTYFQNEAQLEKSRLLSDRFSAERPKGSFSTLEIQRTEQGDSAMYLCASSSPRTGNYNEQFFGPGTRLTVL.

This chain joins TRBV7-9 and TRBJ2-5; perhaps TRBD2 as D (6 bases). The CDR3 runs 16 residues. V lost 8 bases, J lost 2 bases, and 21 bases lay in between. Germline V CDR1 and CDR2: SEHNR, FQNEAQ (reference sequence). The DNA of the CDR3 is TGTGCCAGCGGGCCTGTCCCGTGGGGGGAACAAGAGACCCAGTACTTC. Translation gives CASGPVPWGEQETQYF.

The CDR3 nucleotides are TGTGCCAGCTCCGAAGGGGCTGAAGCTTTCTTT. Translation: CASSEGAEAFF. The chain combines TRBV6-6 with TRBJ1-1, with a weak D call TRBD1 (5 bases). V lost 8 bases, J lost 6 bases, and 10 bases lay in between. The CDR3 sequence is 11 residues long. Germline-derived CDR1 and CDR2 are MNHNY and SVGAGI (reference sequence).